A single sample is the source of the 9 T cell receptor beta chains below, sequenced in a study of blood T cell repertoires in COVID-19. Measured with immunoSEQ multiplex PCR; TCRdb has only the in-frame clones, and not every one. Of roughly 100,000 clones in the sample, around 84% are singletons; the top ten hold about 2.9%. Sample: peripheral blood. The receptors were gathered from a man aged 45-65 years with active or convalescent COVID-19.

The rearrangement uses TRBV5-1 and TRBJ2-2; D is undetermined. This CDR3 has 14 residues. Trimming pared 4 bases from V and 0 bases from J, leaving 7 bases between. Germline CDR1 SGHRS, CDR2 YFSETQ. The CDR3 sequence is CASSPNSNTGELFF. The CDR3 DNA is TGCGCCAGCAGCCCTAACTCGAACACCGGGGAGCTGTTTTTT.

This clone was observed a handful of times. The chain recombines TRBV5-6 with TRBJ2-2; 11 bases align to TRBD1. The V and J ends lost 1 base and 4 bases, in that order; junction bases with no gene match: 3. CDR3 length: 16 residues. The germline CDR1 and CDR2 sequences are SGHDT and YYEEEE. The CDR3: CASSLRDRGTTGELFF. CDR3 coding DNA: TGTGCCAGCAGCTTGAGGGACAGGGGGACCACCGGGGAGCTGTTTTTT. Based on the CDR3 plus reference TRBV5-6 and TRBJ2-2, the full variable domain is DAGVTQSPTHLIKTRGQQVTLRCSPKSGHDTVSWYQQALGQGPQFIFQYYEEEERQRGNFPDRFSGHQFPNYSSELNVNALLLGDSALYLCASSLRDRGTTGELFFGEGSRLTVL.

This rearrangement joins TRBV24-1 to TRBJ1-5, with D possibly TRBD1 on 5 matching bases. V gave up 5 bases and J gave up 6 bases, with 10 bases separating them. The CDR3 is made up of 13 amino acids. From germline, CDR1 is KGHDR and CDR2 SFDVKD. The chain's CDR3 is CATSVGGGQPQHF. The CDR3, as DNA: TGTGCCACCAGTGTGGGGGGAGGTCAGCCCCAGCATTTT.

This chain links TRBV30 with TRBJ2-7; a possible D gene is TRBD2 (7 bases). The V end lost 5 bases, the J end lost 2 bases, and 16 bases lay between the germline ends. CDR1 is GTSNPN, CDR2 SVGIG, per germline (reference sequence). The CDR3 covers 14 residues. CDR3: CAWSGGVETYEQYF. The CDR3 DNA follows: TGTGCCTGGTCGGGGGGCGTAGAGACCTACGAGCAGTACTTC.

The chain joins TRBV18 to TRBJ2-1, with D maybe TRBD2 (5 bases). The germline V and J ends were trimmed by 0 bases and 9 bases, with 9 bases remaining between them. The CDR3 contains 13 residues. The germline CDR1 and CDR2 sequences are KGHSH and LQKENI. This chain's CDR3 is CASSPPSGLEQFF. CDR3 nucleotides: TGTGCCAGCTCACCACCCTCAGGACTTGAGCAGTTCTTC.

This chain uses TRBV11-2 with TRBJ2-7, with 7 bases lining up with TRBD2. This CDR3 is 13 amino acids long. The germline CDR1 and CDR2 sequences are SGHAT and FQNNGV. V lost 3 bases and J lost 3; bases outside the gene matches: 2. The CDR3: CASSLGLIYEQYV. The CDR3 region has the DNA TGTGCCAGCAGCTTGGGACTAATCTACGAGCAGTACGTC.

J is TRBJ2-2 and V is TRBV4-1; TRBD1 matches 9 bases. Germline V gene sequence: CDR1 MGHRA, CDR2 YSYEKL. V lost 4 bases to trimming and J lost 3 bases; unmatched junction nucleotides: 6. The CDR3 covers 16 residues. In DNA, the CDR3 is TGCGCCAGCAGCCGCTCCGGGACAGGGTACACCGGGGAGCTGTTTTTT. Its translation: CASSRSGTGYTGELFF.

The gene calls are TRBV6-5 and TRBJ1-5; TRBD1 aligns across 10 bases. Germline CDR1 reads MNHEY; CDR2 reads SVGAGI. This CDR3 has 15 amino acids. V was pared by 7 bases and J by 9 bases, with 12 bases of the junction left unmatched. The CDR3 nucleotides read TGTGCCAGCACTAGTCCGGGACAGGGGTTAAGGCCCCAGCATTTT. Its protein product is CASTSPGQGLRPQHF.

This chain joins TRBV18 and TRBJ1-6, with 7 bases aligning to TRBD1. CDR3 length equals 16 residues. V lost 2 bases, J lost 2 bases, and 3 bases stayed unmatched. Germline V gene lookup returns CDR1 KGHSH and CDR2 LQKENI. In nucleotides, the CDR3 is TGTGCCAGCTCACCAGCCGGGACAGCCTATAATTCACCCCTCCACTTT. Translation gives CASSPAGTAYNSPLHF.